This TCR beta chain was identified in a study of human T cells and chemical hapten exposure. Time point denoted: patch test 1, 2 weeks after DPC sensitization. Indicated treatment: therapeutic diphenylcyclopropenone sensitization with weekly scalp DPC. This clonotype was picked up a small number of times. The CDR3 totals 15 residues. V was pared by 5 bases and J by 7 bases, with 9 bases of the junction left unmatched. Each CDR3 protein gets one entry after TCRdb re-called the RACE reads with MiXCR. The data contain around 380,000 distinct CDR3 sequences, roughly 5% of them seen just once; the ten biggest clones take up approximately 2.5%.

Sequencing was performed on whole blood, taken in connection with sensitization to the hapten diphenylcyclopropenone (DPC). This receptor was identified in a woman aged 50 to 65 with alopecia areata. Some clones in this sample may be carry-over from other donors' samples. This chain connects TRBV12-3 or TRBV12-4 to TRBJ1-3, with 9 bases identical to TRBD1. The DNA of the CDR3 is TGTGCCAGCAGTCGCCGGGACAGGGATCTTAACACCATATATTTT. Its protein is CASSRRDRDLNTIYF.